This T cell receptor beta chain comes out of a study of CD4 T cells in relation to SARS-CoV-2 and coronaviruses. For the study at large: PBMCs were cultured with antigen for around nine days before TCR beta sequencing. General study findings and limits: The cross-reactivity analysis covered only spike protein, not other viral proteins.

The germline CDR1 and CDR2 sequences are SGHRS and YFSETQ. The CDR3 is 16 residues long. Trimming pared 4 bases from V and 0 bases from J, leaving 15 bases between. The assay was immunoSEQ multiplex PCR, and TCRdb's table has in-frame clones only and misses some. There are around 11,000 clones in the sample; 80% to 90% occur only once, and 26% lies in the top ten. The unexposed donors gave CD4+ T cells in about 2011-2018, prior to COVID-19. The cells were cultured for around ten days before CD4+ T cells were isolated. Testing used SARS-CoV-2 S/N and four cold-coronavirus spikes on unexposed-donor CD4+ T cells, cells permitting. Points on this clone: Its antigen is as yet unknown.

The chain couples TRBV5-1 to TRBJ2-3, with no clear D. This TCR derives from a human donor in good health. Sequenced material: CD4+ T cells from PBMCs, cultured in vitro. The CDR3 here is CASSPGVTSSTDTQYF. In nucleotides, the CDR3 is TGCGCCAGCAGCCCTGGAGTTACGTCTAGCACAGATACGCAGTATTTT.